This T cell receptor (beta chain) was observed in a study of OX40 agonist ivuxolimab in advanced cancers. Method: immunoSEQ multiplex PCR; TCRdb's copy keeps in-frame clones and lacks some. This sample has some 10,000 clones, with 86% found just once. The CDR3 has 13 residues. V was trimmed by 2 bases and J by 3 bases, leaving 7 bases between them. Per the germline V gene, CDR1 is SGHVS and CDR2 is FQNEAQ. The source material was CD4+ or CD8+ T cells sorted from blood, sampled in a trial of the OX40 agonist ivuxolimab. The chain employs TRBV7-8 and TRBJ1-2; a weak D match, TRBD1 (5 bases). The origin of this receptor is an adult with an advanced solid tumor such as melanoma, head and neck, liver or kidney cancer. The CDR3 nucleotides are TGTGCCAGCAGCTTACTAGGGGACTATGGCTACACCTTC. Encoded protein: CASSLLGDYGYTF.